Each of the 10 T cell receptor beta chains below was sequenced from the same sample in a study of response to subunit inactivated influenza vaccine listed by TCRdb under 2018. Preparation of the library involved RT-PCR. Sequenced on an Illumina HiSeq 2500. TCRdb trimmed the raw reads at Q25, called clones with MiXCR and kept productive beta chains. A single entry per CDR3 protein holds the most common genes and DNA from its merged rows. This sample lists 650,000 to 700,000 distinct CDR3 sequences; about 15% were detected once. The ten largest account for about 9.9% of the sample. Material: PBMCs from blood, obtained about 13 days after vaccination. These receptors were taken from a man aged 50-59 years who received an inactivated influenza vaccine. Donor details come from another sample of the same person, matched by shared clones.

This clonotype was observed a few times. The V call is TRBV6-5, the J call TRBJ1-1; D gene unclear. The CDR3 spans 14 residues. Germline CDR1 is MNHEY and CDR2 is SVGAGI. V dropped 0 bases and J dropped 0 bases, with 5 bases sitting between them. CDR3 loop: CASSYSKVNTEAFF. CDR3 bases: TGTGCCAGCAGTTACTCGAAGGTGAACACTGAAGCTTTCTTT.

This clonotype was observed a handful of times. The gene calls are TRBV30 and TRBJ2-2; D is perhaps TRBD1 (6 bases). This CDR3 spans 14 amino acids. Germline V CDR1 and CDR2: GTSNPN, SVGIG (reference sequence). Trimming removed 4 bases at V and 4 bases at J, with 13 bases between. The CDR3 reads CAWIKGHRTGELFF. In DNA, the CDR3 is TGTGCCTGGATCAAGGGACATCGCACCGGGGAGCTGTTTTTT.

This clonotype was detected ten times or more. The V gene is TRBV4-3, the J gene TRBJ2-1; tentatively, D is TRBD1 (7 bases). CDR3 size: 14 residues. V was cut by 4 bases and J by 5 bases, with 12 bases left in between. Germline CDR1 is LGHNA and CDR2 is YSLEER. CDR3 coding DNA: TGCGCCAGCAGCCGAGCAGGGGGGAACAATGAGCAGTTCTTC. Amino acid sequence: CASSRAGGNNEQFF.

On this clonotype itself: One end of the junction fails to match germline, which may point to a read error. The gene calls are TRBV28 and TRBJ2-5, with 7 bases fitting TRBD2. Germline CDR1 reads MDHEN; CDR2 reads SYDVKM. This CDR3 has 12 residues. The CDR3 region is CASSLTGTNIFF. The CDR3 coding sequence is TGTGCCAGCAGTTTAACTGGGACTAATATTTTTTTC.

The V and J genes are TRBV28 and TRBJ2-2; D might be TRBD2 (7 bases). Germline CDR1 and CDR2: MDHEN and SYDVKM. V was cut by 9 bases and J by 0 bases, with 11 bases left in between. The CDR3 has 14 amino acids. As DNA, the CDR3 is TGTGCCAGTACGGGGGGCCCGAACACCGGGGAGCTGTTTTTT. Amino acid sequence: CASTGGPNTGELFF. Full variable domain (remainder filled in from reference TRBV28 and TRBJ2-2): DVKVTQSSRYLVKRTGEKVFLECVQDMDHENMFWYRQDPGLGLRLIYFSYDVKMKEKGDIPEGYSVSREKKERFSLILESASTNQTSMYLCASTGGPNTGELFFGEGSRLTVL.

The genes are TRBV5-1 and TRBJ1-2, with 7 bases matching TRBD1. Germline values: CDR1 SGHRS, CDR2 YFSETQ. This CDR3 has 15 amino acids. J was trimmed by 2 bases and V by 4 bases; bases with no gene match: 8. The CDR3 sequence: CASSGSGQSNYGYTF. In DNA, the CDR3 is TGCGCCAGCAGCGGGTCGGGACAGAGCAACTATGGCTACACCTTC.

This clonotype came up many times. The chain recombines TRBV25-1 with TRBJ2-1, with TRBD1 identical over 10 bases. V shed 8 bases, J shed 7 bases, and the junction held 11 bases outside the gene matches. Per germline, CDR1 MGHDK and CDR2 SYGVNS. The CDR3 extends over 15 amino acids. The CDR3 region has the DNA TGTGCCAGCGGCAAGGGACAGGGGTTGTGGAATGAGCAGTTCTTC. Translation gives CASGKGQGLWNEQFF.

The CDR3 reads CSAIWTAMNTEAFF. The CDR3 DNA sequence: TGCAGTGCTATTTGGACAGCGATGAACACTGAAGCTTTCTTT. The chain recombines TRBV20-1 with TRBJ1-1; tentative D call: TRBD1 (6 bases). The germline CDR1 and CDR2 sequences are DFQATT and SNEGSKA (reference sequence). There are 14 residues in the CDR3. Trimming pared 4 bases from V and 0 bases from J, leaving 12 bases between.

V gene TRBV11-1 combines with J gene TRBJ2-3; 8 nucleotides align to TRBD2. This CDR3 is 18 amino acids long. The germline gives CDR1 SGHAT, CDR2 FQDESV (reference sequence). The V gene end was trimmed by 5 bases and the J gene end by 6 bases; junction bases not matched to a gene: 19. CDR3 protein: CASSEPATSVRAGDTQYF. CDR3 DNA sequence: TGTGCCAGCAGCGAGCCCGCGACTAGCGTTCGGGCGGGGGATACGCAGTATTTT.

This chain uses TRBV7-2 with TRBJ1-6; D unclear. The V gene's germline CDR1 is SGHTA and CDR2 FQGNSA. Trimming stripped 10 bases from V and 7 bases from J, with 17 bases between. The CDR3 is made up of 14 amino acids. This chain's CDR3 is CATHPSLLNSPLHF. The CDR3 DNA reads as TGTGCCACCCACCCCAGCTTACTGAATTCACCCCTCCACTTT. Supplemented by reference TRBV7-2 and TRBJ1-6, the full variable domain reads GAGVSQSPSNKVTEKGKDVELRCDPISGHTALYWYRQSLGQGLEFLIYFQGNSAPDKSGLPSDRFSAERTGGSVSTLTIQRTQQEDSAVYLCATHPSLLNSPLHFGNGTRLTVT.